This TCR beta chain was found in a study of regulatory T cells in long-lasting Graves disease. Documented time point: newly diagnosed GD, antithyroid drugs for less than 3 months. RNA isolated from PBMCs was used to make the TCR library. The germline V gene encodes CDR1 SNHLY and CDR2 FYNNEI. The CDR3 totals 12 residues. Deletions cut 9 bases from V and 4 bases from J, with 12 bases between. This clonotype was detected ten times or more. Combining iRepertoire HTBI primers with Arm-PCR of CDR3 regions, the authors built TCR beta libraries. TCRdb itself ran the multiplex PCR reads through MiXCR, one entry per CDR3 protein. Of 620,000 or so distinct CDR3 sequences listed, approximately 15% are singletons. The sample was also reused in another study, on T cells in Graves' hyperthyroidism and ophthalmopathy.

Material: peripheral blood mononuclear cells (PBMCs), obtained at new diagnosis, from a patient treated with antithyroid drugs. This clonotype was sampled from a woman under 40 with Graves disease. The rearrangement uses TRBV2 and TRBJ1-2; tentatively, D is TRBD1 (5 bases). The CDR3 DNA sequence: TGTGCCAGTAGACAGTCGGGCTATGGCTACACCTTC. Protein product: CASRQSGYGYTF.